This T cell receptor beta chain is drawn from a study of a mutant IDH1 vaccine in newly diagnosed glioma. Study conclusions and caveats: The occurrence of vaccine-induced immune responses was seen in more than 85% of patients.

Trimming removed 7 bases from V and 7 bases from J; junction bases left unmatched: 10. In germline, CDR1 is SNHLY, CDR2 FYNNEI. The CDR3 extends over 14 amino acids. Note on this clone: Its target is unknown.

The time point here: baseline, week 1 (first vaccination visit). Documented treatment: pre-vaccination baseline after standard-of-care therapy. Each of the donors came in with new WHO grade 3 or 4 astrocytomas that were IDH1-mutant and ATRX-lost. The protocol was immunoSEQ multiplex PCR, while the TCRdb copy is restricted to in-frame clones and leaves out a portion. The data contain roughly 32,000 clones, around 80% of them seen just once; the ten biggest clones take up roughly 9%. The genes are TRBV2 and TRBJ2-4, with 7 positions matching TRBD2. The material sequenced was peripheral blood mononuclear cells (PBMCs), taken from a glioma patient treated with radiotherapy, temozolomide or both. This receptor was taken from a man in his fifties or sixties with glioma. Some clones in this sample may be carry-over from other donors' samples. The CDR3 DNA is TGTGCCAGCAACCCGGAGCGGGATAGTAACATTCAGTACTTC. Protein product: CASNPERDSNIQYF.